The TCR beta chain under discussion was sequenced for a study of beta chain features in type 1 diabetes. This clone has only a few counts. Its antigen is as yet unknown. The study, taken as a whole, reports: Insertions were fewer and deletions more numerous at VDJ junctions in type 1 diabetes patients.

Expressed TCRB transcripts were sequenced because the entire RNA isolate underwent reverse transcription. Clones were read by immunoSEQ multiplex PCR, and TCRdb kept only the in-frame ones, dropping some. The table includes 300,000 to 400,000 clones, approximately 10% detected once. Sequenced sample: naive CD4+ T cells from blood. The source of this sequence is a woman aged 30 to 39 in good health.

The CDR3 coding sequence is TGTGCCAGCAGCTTTGGTCTAGCGGTACGCACAGATACGCAGTATTTT. Its protein product is CASSFGLAVRTDTQYF. This chain links TRBV7-9 with TRBJ2-3; 7 bases map to TRBD2. This CDR3 comprises 16 residues. The trim removed 3 bases at V and 1 base at J, leaving 7 bases unmatched. Germline-derived CDR1 and CDR2 are SEHNR and FQNEAQ (reference sequence).